The 32 T cell receptor beta chains reported below all come from one sample, sequenced in a study of siplizumab effects on memory and regulatory T cells. TCRdb's table, derived via immunoSEQ multiplex PCR, lists solely in-frame clones and lacks some. Seen here are over 70,000 clones, about 95% observed once, and the top ten hold approximately 17%. Sequencing was performed on CD8+ T cells sorted from blood. These receptors all come from a human donor in good health.

The CDR3 DNA reads as TGTGCCAGCAGCTCAAACTCAGGGAACACCGGGGAGCTGTTTTTT. This encodes CASSSNSGNTGELFF. The chain employs TRBV7-9 and TRBJ2-2; D is undetermined. Trimming left V 4 bases short and J 1 base short, with 10 bases between. Germline V gives CDR1 SEHNR, CDR2 FQNEAQ (reference sequence). The CDR3 contains 15 residues.

The chain employs TRBV7-6 and TRBJ1-4; TRBD1 matches at 7 bases. Germline V gives CDR1 SGHVS, CDR2 FNYEAQ. The CDR3 is 14 residues long. Trimming took 5 bases from V and 7 from J; bases not matched to a gene: 7. DNA for the CDR3: TGTGCCAGCAGCCCCGGGACAGATCCTGAAAAACTGTTTTTT. It translates to CASSPGTDPEKLFF.

The rearrangement links TRBV14 to TRBJ2-1, with 11 bases lining up with TRBD1. Germline lookup yields CDR1 SGHDN and CDR2 FVKESK. This CDR3 contains 16 residues. The V gene end was trimmed by 2 bases and the J gene end by 3 bases; junction bases not matched to a gene: 3. The CDR3 nucleotides are TGTGCCAGCAGCCAATCCGGGACAGGGGGCTACAATGAGCAGTTCTTC. Its translation: CASSQSGTGGYNEQFF.

The chain uses TRBV7-8 and TRBJ1-5; D remains unclear. Germline V gene sequence: CDR1 SGHVS, CDR2 FQNEAQ. Trimming shortened V by 1 base and J by 6 bases, and 10 bases separated the two germline ends. The length of the CDR3 is 14 residues. The CDR3 here is CASSLEIGGQPQHF. CDR3 nucleotides: TGTGCCAGCAGCTTAGAGATCGGCGGTCAGCCCCAGCATTTT.

The V and J genes are TRBV29-1 and TRBJ1-1, with 11 positions matching TRBD1. V lost 5 bases to trimming and J lost 4 bases; unmatched junction nucleotides: 3. The germline CDR1 and CDR2 sequences are SQVTM and ANQGSEA. There are 13 residues in the CDR3. The CDR3 nucleotides are TGCAGCGTTTGGACAGGGGGCATCACTGAAGCTTTCTTT. Translating it yields CSVWTGGITEAFF.

The chain recombines TRBV30 with TRBJ2-1; 9 positions agree with TRBD1. Germline V gives CDR1 GTSNPN, CDR2 SVGIG (reference sequence). The CDR3 consists of 15 residues. The junction had 5 bases not matched to a gene; V was cut back by 1 base and J by 4 bases. The chain's CDR3 is CAWSAGTGIYNEQFF. CDR3 in DNA: TGTGCCTGGAGTGCCGGGACAGGGATTTACAATGAGCAGTTCTTC.

This clone appeared a single time. The rearrangement links TRBV7-9 to TRBJ2-1, with D unclear. Germline-derived CDR1 and CDR2 are SEHNR and FQNEAQ (reference sequence). Trimming took 5 bases from V and 1 from J, leaving 9 bases between them. This CDR3 is 14 amino acids long. CDR3 sequence: CASSPPASYNEQFF. DNA for the CDR3: TGTGCCAGCAGCCCCCCGGCTTCCTACAATGAGCAGTTCTTC. Complete variable domain (other parts from reference TRBV7-9 and TRBJ2-1): DTGVSQNPRHKITKRGQNVTFRCDPISEHNRLYWYRQTLGQGPEFLTYFQNEAQLEKSRLLSDRFSAERPKGSFSTLEIQRTEQGDSAMYLCASSPPASYNEQFFGPGTRLTVL.

The rearrangement links TRBV5-6 to TRBJ2-7; D may be TRBD2 (6 bases). The CDR3 sequence is 12 residues long. From germline, CDR1 is SGHDT and CDR2 YYEEEE. V lost 9 bases, J lost 7 bases, and 17 bases lay in between. The DNA of the CDR3 is TGTGCCACCGCAGGCGGGATCGGGGAGCAGTACTTC. Its translation is CATAGGIGEQYF. The full variable domain, in which reference TRBV5-6 and TRBJ2-7 provide the parts outside the CDR3, is DAGVTQSPTHLIKTRGQQVTLRCSPKSGHDTVSWYQQALGQGPQFIFQYYEEEERQRGNFPDRFSGHQFPNYSSELNVNALLLGDSALYLCATAGGIGEQYFGPGTRLTVT.

J is TRBJ2-2 and V is TRBV7-3; TRBD1 matches 9 bases. CDR1 and CDR2 from the germline V gene are SGHTA and FQGTGA. V lost 3 bases to trimming and J lost 2 bases; unmatched junction nucleotides: 10. CDR3 length equals 18 residues. CDR3: CASSFIPEDRGNTGELFF. The DNA of the CDR3 is TGTGCCAGCAGCTTCATACCAGAGGACAGGGGAAACACCGGGGAGCTGTTTTTT. The full variable domain, completed using reference TRBV7-3 and TRBJ2-2, is GAGVSQTPSNKVTEKGKYVELRCDPISGHTALYWYRQSLGQGPEFLIYFQGTGAADDSGLPNDRFFAVRPEGSVSTLKIQRTERGDSAVYLCASSFIPEDRGNTGELFFGEGSRLTVL.

This clone has just one count. V gene TRBV7-8 combines with J gene TRBJ2-3; 8 bases match TRBD2. The CDR3 covers 16 residues. Germline CDR1 and CDR2: SGHVS and FQNEAQ. The J segment lost 0 bases and the V segment lost 3 bases, leaving 5 bases of the junction unmatched. The CDR3, as DNA: TGTGCCAGCAGCTTTTTCGGGGGGGGGAGCACAGATACGCAGTATTTT. It is translated as CASSFFGGGSTDTQYF.

V gene TRBV11-2 combines with J gene TRBJ2-7; TRBD2 matches 13 bases. Looked up from germline, CDR1 is SGHAT and CDR2 is FQNNGV. Trimming took 4 bases from V and 1 from J; bases not matched to a gene: 4. The CDR3 loop spans 16 amino acids. CDR3 in DNA: TGTGCCAGCAGCTCCTGGACTAGCGGGAGTTCCTACGAGCAGTACTTC. Translated, it gives CASSSWTSGSSYEQYF.

This chain uses TRBV7-2 with TRBJ2-3; D gene uncertain. Germline assignment: CDR1 SGHTA and CDR2 FQGNSA. The ends were cut back, 4 bases at V and 2 bases at J, with 1 base in the middle. The CDR3 contains 11 residues. The CDR3 region is CASSSTDTQYF. DNA for the CDR3: TGTGCCAGCAGCTCCACAGATACGCAGTATTTT.

The rearrangement uses TRBV5-8 and TRBJ2-1, with 7 bases fitting TRBD2. The CDR3 runs 16 residues. Germline values: CDR1 SGHTS, CDR2 YDEGEE. J gave up 1 base and V 1 base, and 5 bases lay outside the gene matches. CDR3 loop: CASSLTPSGSYNEQFF. In DNA, the CDR3 is TGTGCCAGCAGCTTGACCCCTAGCGGTTCCTACAATGAGCAGTTCTTC.

The rearrangement links TRBV11-3 to TRBJ2-7, with D perhaps TRBD1 or TRBD2 (5 bases each). The germline gives CDR1 SGHNT, CDR2 YENEEA. The CDR3 runs to 14 residues. Trimming removed 5 bases from V and 5 bases from J, with 16 bases in between. The CDR3 coding sequence is TGTGCCAGCAGCCACTTCGACAGCGGAAACGAGCAGTACTTC. Translating it yields CASSHFDSGNEQYF.

The chain couples TRBV7-9 to TRBJ2-2, with 13 bases aligning to TRBD2. Germline V gene data show CDR1 as SEHNR and CDR2 as FQNEAQ (reference sequence). The CDR3 contains 16 residues. The ends lost 4 bases at V and 3 bases at J; junction bases unmatched: 2. CDR3 DNA sequence: TGTGCCAGCAGCTCGGGACTAGCGGGGTACACCGGGGAGCTGTTTTTT. This translates into CASSSGLAGYTGELFF. The variable domain in full, completed from reference TRBV7-9 and TRBJ2-2, reads DTGVSQNPRHKITKRGQNVTFRCDPISEHNRLYWYRQTLGQGPEFLTYFQNEAQLEKSRLLSDRFSAERPKGSFSTLEIQRTEQGDSAMYLCASSSGLAGYTGELFFGEGSRLTVL.

This chain joins TRBV7-3 and TRBJ2-1; 8 nucleotides line up with TRBD2. In germline, CDR1 is SGHTA, CDR2 FQGTGA. There are 15 residues in the CDR3. Trimming took 1 base from V and 6 from J; bases not matched to a gene: 5. This chain's CDR3 is CASSLIAGGLNEQFF. In DNA form, the CDR3 reads TGTGCCAGCAGCTTAATTGCGGGAGGTCTCAATGAGCAGTTCTTC. Full variable domain (missing parts from reference TRBV7-3 and TRBJ2-1): GAGVSQTPSNKVTEKGKYVELRCDPISGHTALYWYRQSLGQGPEFLIYFQGTGAADDSGLPNDRFFAVRPEGSVSTLKIQRTERGDSAVYLCASSLIAGGLNEQFFGPGTRLTVL.

The rearrangement joins TRBV7-9 to TRBJ2-7; 9 bases map to TRBD1. Germline values: CDR1 SEHNR, CDR2 FQNEAQ (reference sequence). The V gene end was trimmed by 5 bases and the J gene end by 2 bases; junction bases not matched to a gene: 7. This CDR3 has 15 amino acids. Written as DNA, the CDR3 is TGTGCCAGCAGCCGTCCGGGACAGGGAACCTACGAGCAGTACTTC. Protein: CASSRPGQGTYEQYF.

The chain carries TRBV27 and TRBJ2-7; D may be TRBD2 (5 bases). Germline lookup yields CDR1 MNHEY and CDR2 SMNVEV (reference sequence). V gave up 5 bases and J gave up 3 bases, with 14 bases separating them. The CDR3 is 14 amino acids. Here the CDR3 DNA reads TGTGCCAGCAGTGCCTATTCGGGATTCTACGAGCAGTACTTC. Its translation: CASSAYSGFYEQYF.

CDR3 nucleotides: TGTGCCAGCGCCGCAGGTCTGGGCTACACCTTC. Its protein product is CASAAGLGYTF. The chain is built from TRBV5-4 and TRBJ1-2, with unresolved D. Germline lookup yields CDR1 SGHNT and CDR2 YYREEE (reference sequence). CDR3 size: 11 residues. V was clipped by 7 bases and J by 8 bases, with 12 bases between them.

The chain couples TRBV9 to TRBJ1-1; 7 nucleotides agree with TRBD1. Trimming cost V 0 bases and J 0 bases; bases outside gene matches: 11. The CDR3 is made up of 18 amino acids. The germline V gene encodes CDR1 SGDLS and CDR2 YYNGEE. CDR3 nucleotide sequence: TGTGCCAGCAGCGTAGCACCGACAGGGCGGGAAGTGAACACTGAAGCTTTCTTT. Translation: CASSVAPTGREVNTEAFF.

The rearrangement links TRBV27 to TRBJ2-7; no clear D. The CDR3 extends over 13 amino acids. V lost 5 bases and J lost 5, with 13 bases in between. The germline gives CDR1 MNHEY, CDR2 SMNVEV (reference sequence). CDR3 sequence reads: CASSPTGRDEQYF. CDR3 coding DNA: TGTGCCAGCAGTCCCACTGGGCGCGACGAGCAGTACTTC.

V and J are TRBV10-1 and TRBJ2-7; D is undetermined. V was cut by 3 bases and J by 0 bases, with 6 bases left in between. This CDR3 comprises 13 residues. Germline CDR1 reads WNHNN; CDR2 reads SYGVQD (reference sequence). CDR3 amino acids: CASSDQVSYEQYF. CDR3 nucleotide sequence: TGCGCCAGCAGTGATCAGGTCTCCTACGAGCAGTACTTC.

The chain has TRBV27 and TRBJ1-1, with TRBD1 matching 8 bases. The CDR3 is 14 residues long. V was pared by 4 bases and J by 7 bases, with 8 bases of the junction left unmatched. The germline gives CDR1 MNHEY, CDR2 SMNVEV (reference sequence). CDR3 nucleotide sequence: TGTGCCAGCAGTTATAGGCAGGGGGCAATTGAAGCTTTCTTT. This encodes CASSYRQGAIEAFF.

The V and J genes are TRBV10-3 and TRBJ2-7; TRBD2 might be the D (5 bases). Looked up from germline, CDR1 is ENHRY and CDR2 is SYGVKD. V shed 2 bases and J shed 1 base, with 18 bases lying between them. The CDR3 is 17 amino acids. CDR3 amino acids: CAISERPKDSPSYEQYF. The CDR3 DNA reads TGTGCCATCAGTGAGAGGCCTAAGGACTCCCCGTCCTACGAGCAGTACTTC.

The J gene is TRBJ2-7, the V gene TRBV5-8, with 9 positions matching TRBD1. CDR3 size: 14 residues. Unmatched junction bases numbered 5, after V lost 4 bases and J lost 3 bases. Germline CDR1 SGHTS, CDR2 YDEGEE. The CDR3 spells CASSLSGQGYEQYF. The DNA of the CDR3 is TGTGCCAGCAGCCTATCGGGACAGGGCTACGAGCAGTACTTC.

V and J are TRBV10-2 and TRBJ2-3, with 11 positions matching TRBD2. The CDR3 contains 16 residues. The V and J ends lost 3 bases and 1 base, in that order; junction bases with no gene match: 3. CDR1 and CDR2 (germline): WSHSY, SAAADI. In DNA form, the CDR3 reads TGCGCCAGCAGTGACCCGGGACTAGCGGGCACAGATACGCAGTATTTT. As protein: CASSDPGLAGTDTQYF.

The chain combines TRBV30 with TRBJ2-2; 7 bases agree with TRBD2. Per the germline V gene, CDR1 is GTSNPN and CDR2 is SVGIG (reference sequence). The CDR3 runs to 14 residues. With V trimmed by 2 bases and J by 2 bases, 2 bases remained unmatched. CDR3 nucleotides: TGTGCCTGGAGTCTGGGACTAAACACCGGGGAGCTGTTTTTT. This codes for CAWSLGLNTGELFF.

The chain is built from TRBV5-4 and TRBJ2-2, with a weak D call TRBD2 (5 bases). The V and J ends lost 6 bases and 5 bases respectively, with 8 bases between them. Per the germline V gene, CDR1 is SGHNT and CDR2 is YYREEE (reference sequence). CDR3 length: 12 residues. CDR3 sequence reads: CASMGATGELFF. DNA of the CDR3: TGTGCCAGCATGGGAGCTACCGGGGAGCTGTTTTTT.

V usage is TRBV14 and J usage is TRBJ1-1; weak D call: TRBD1 (5 bases). Germline V CDR1 and CDR2: SGHDN, FVKESK. CDR3 length equals 15 residues. Trimming stripped 7 bases from V and 0 bases from J, with 15 bases between. Here the CDR3 DNA reads TGTGCCAGCAATTGGGGACTTTTGATGAACACTGAAGCTTTCTTT. The encoded protein is CASNWGLLMNTEAFF. The variable domain in full, with the rest retrieved from reference TRBV14 and TRBJ1-1, is EAGVTQFPSHSVIEKGQTVTLRCDPISGHDNLYWYRRVMGKEIKFLLHFVKESKQDESGMPNNRFLAERTGGTYSTLKVQPAELEDSGVYFCASNWGLLMNTEAFFGQGTRLTVV.

The V and J genes are TRBV7-3 and TRBJ2-3; D unresolved. This CDR3 region has 13 residues. Germline V gene data show CDR1 as SGHTA and CDR2 as FQGTGA. Trimming left V 2 bases short and J 2 bases short, with 5 bases between. The CDR3 here is CASSLGVTDTQYF. CDR3 bases: TGTGCCAGCAGCTTAGGGGTCACAGATACGCAGTATTTT.

The CDR3 protein is CASSHLLVSAKDGYTF. Here the CDR3 DNA reads TGTGCCAGCAGCCACCTCCTAGTGTCAGCGAAGGATGGCTACACCTTC. The chain combines TRBV6-6 with TRBJ1-2; the D is unclear. V shed 6 bases and J shed 6 bases, with 23 bases lying between them. Germline V gene sequence: CDR1 MNHNY, CDR2 SVGAGI (reference sequence). This CDR3 has 16 amino acids.

The chain is built from TRBV7-8 and TRBJ1-2, with D unclear. The CDR3 totals 17 residues. The germline gives CDR1 SGHVS, CDR2 FQNEAQ. Trimming shortened V by 0 bases and J by 6 bases, and 20 bases separated the two germline ends. The CDR3 spells CASSLARGFSDTDGYTF. CDR3 sequence (DNA): TGTGCCAGCAGCTTAGCCCGCGGATTTTCTGACACCGATGGCTACACCTTC.